Described below is a single T cell receptor beta chain sequence and its context. Primers included in the PCR were 60 Vbeta and 13 Jbeta primers. Clones were sequenced by immunoSEQ multiplex PCR, and TCRdb holds only the in-frame ones, with some missing. Found here are tens of thousands of clones, 70% to 85% of them singletons; the top ten hold about 3.1%. This CDR3 is 15 amino acids long. The germline V gene encodes CDR1 KGHSH and CDR2 LQKENI. Trimming left V 2 bases short and J 1 base short, with 11 bases between. The data are from a study of cytomegalovirus exposure and HLA in healthy donors. The source of this sequence is a man aged 45-60 years in good health and CMV-seronegative. The chain employs TRBV18 and TRBJ2-5, with TRBD2 as a possible D gene (6 bases). The sequenced sample consisted of PBMCs. In nucleotides, the CDR3 is TGTGCCAGCTCACCAAAGGCGGGGATCCAAGAGACCCAGTACTTC. This gives the protein CASSPKAGIQETQYF.